The T cell receptor (beta chain) under discussion was sequenced for a study of blood T cell repertoires in COVID-19. On the study more broadly: The United States, Italy and Spain supplied acute and convalescent COVID-19 samples. Sources were T cells, B-cell-depleted T cells, or PBMCs; the material itself was cDNA or gDNA.

Per the study methods: From reference gene primer amplification, estimates of nucleated cell counts were derived. Some clones are missing from TCRdb's copy, which holds only in-frame ones; the method was immunoSEQ multiplex PCR. Clonal size and the V and J genes are those of that table, whereas D and trimming came from the DNA. The data show 45,000 to 60,000 clones, less than 85% seen once. The sequencing sample was made of peripheral blood. This clonotype was sampled from a human donor in a cohort sampled during active COVID-19.

CDR3 in amino acids: CASSHSRQWGREPLHF. CDR3 DNA sequence: TGCGCCAGCAGCCATTCAAGACAGTGGGGTAGGGAACCCCTCCACTTT. This chain uses TRBV4-3 with TRBJ1-6; D might be TRBD1 (5 bases). CDR1 is LGHNA, CDR2 YSLEER, per germline. Trimming cost V 3 bases and J 12 bases, with 21 bases left between them. The CDR3 is 16 residues long.